The 24 T cell receptor beta chains presented below share a single source sample, sequenced in a study of blood T cell repertoires in COVID-19. The table came from immunoSEQ multiplex PCR; TCRdb's copy has only in-frame clones and leaves some out. This sample has roughly 140,000 clones, with 75% to 85% found just once. The material sequenced was peripheral blood. These TCRs come from a woman in her fifties or sixties with acute or convalescent COVID-19.

This sequence joins TRBV21-1 and TRBJ1-5; the table names TRBD1, a call not compared with the DNA. TRBV21-1 is described as a pseudogene. There are 17 residues in the CDR3. CDR3 protein: CASSKVEQGAGNQPQHF. The CDR3 DNA is TGTGCCAGCAGCAAAGTAGAACAGGGGGCAGGCAATCAGCCCCAGCATTTT.

This chain joins TRBV21-1 and TRBJ2-2; the D call of TRBD2 is as the table states it, not checked on the DNA. TRBV21-1 constitutes a pseudogene. The CDR3 is 24 residues long. In DNA, the CDR3 is TGTGCCAGTAGCAGCAAACGGGGTTGGAAAGCGGGGGGCCGATCCAGAATGAACACCGGGGAGCTGTTTTTT. Translated: CASSSKRGWKAGGRSRMNTGELFF.

The chain uses TRBV23-1 and TRBJ2-7; TRBD2 matches at 7 bases. TRBV23-1 is annotated as an ORF whose role is uncertain. This CDR3 region has 17 residues. Unmatched junction bases numbered 14, after V lost 3 bases and J lost 3 bases. The CDR3 bases are TGCGCCAGCAGTCAGTCCAACTCCCGCGGGGGATTCTACGAGCAGTACTTC. This codes for CASSQSNSRGGFYEQYF.

The count of this clone is one. V is TRBV6-6 and J is TRBJ2-1; 9 positions match TRBD2. V shed 2 bases and J 6 bases; nucleotides not matched to a gene: 8. The CDR3 loop spans 16 amino acids. The germline gives CDR1 MNHNY, CDR2 SVGAGI (reference sequence). Here the CDR3 reads CASSYPAGGVSNEQFF. In DNA, the CDR3 is TGTGCCAGCAGTTACCCAGCGGGGGGCGTATCCAATGAGCAGTTCTTC.

The chain uses TRBV27 and TRBJ2-3, with TRBD2 matching 8 bases. With V trimmed by 6 bases and J by 1 base, 6 bases remained unmatched. Germline assignment: CDR1 MNHEY and CDR2 SMNVEV (reference sequence). The CDR3 consists of 15 residues. CDR3 sequence: CASSPGLGGTDTQYF. In DNA, the CDR3 is TGTGCCAGCAGCCCGGGACTAGGAGGCACAGATACGCAGTATTTT.

This chain connects TRBV5-4 to TRBJ2-5; a weak D match, TRBD2 (6 bases). The CDR3 is made up of 15 amino acids. CDR1 is SGHNT and CDR2 is YYREEE in the germline V gene (reference sequence). Between the trimmed V and J ends, which lost 1 base and 2 bases, there was a span of 12 bases. The CDR3 coding sequence is TGTGCCAGCAGCTTGACGGCCAGCGGGCAAGAGACCCAGTACTTC. This gives the protein CASSLTASGQETQYF.

This chain joins TRBV20-1 and TRBJ1-2; possible D gene TRBD1, 5 bases. The CDR3 consists of 11 residues. Looked up from germline, CDR1 is DFQATT and CDR2 is SNEGSKA (reference sequence). The V gene lost 5 bases and the J gene lost 5 bases, with 9 bases spanning the gap. This CDR3 is CSAYDSYGYTF. The CDR3 bases are TGCAGTGCTTACGACAGTTATGGCTACACCTTC.

The chain joins TRBV4-2 to TRBJ1-5, with 8 positions matching TRBD1. Trimming took 3 bases from V and 3 from J; bases not matched to a gene: 4. In germline, CDR1 is LGHNA, CDR2 YNFKEQ. This CDR3 has 15 amino acids. CDR3 region: CASSHPDRVNQPQHF. The CDR3 region has the DNA TGTGCCAGCAGCCATCCGGACAGGGTCAATCAGCCCCAGCATTTT.

The chain has TRBV4-1 and TRBJ2-7; 7 nucleotides align to TRBD1. The germline gives CDR1 MGHRA, CDR2 YSYEKL. The CDR3 has 14 residues. After removal of 6 bases from V and 4 bases from J, the junction contained 9 bases not matched to a gene. CDR3 region: CASSLRQGLYEQYF. In DNA, the CDR3 is TGCGCCAGCAGTCTAAGACAGGGATTGTACGAGCAGTACTTC.

The chain has TRBV25-1 and TRBJ2-7; 9 positions match TRBD2. The CDR3 spans 14 residues. The V gene end was trimmed by 4 bases and the J gene end by 4 bases; junction bases not matched to a gene: 5. CDR1 is MGHDK and CDR2 is SYGVNS in the germline V gene. In DNA, the CDR3 is TGTGCCAGCAGTGGTGGTAGCGGGAGATACGAGCAGTACTTC. This sequence encodes CASSGGSGRYEQYF.

DNA for the CDR3: TGTGCCAGCAGTTACAAATCAGGGCAAGAGACCCAGTACTTC. The encoded protein is CASSYKSGQETQYF. The J gene is TRBJ2-5, the V gene TRBV6-2 or TRBV6-3; D perhaps matches TRBD1 (5 bases). Trimming cost V 2 bases and J 2 bases, with 9 bases left between them. This CDR3 contains 14 residues. Germline loops: CDR1 MNHEY, CDR2 SVGEGT.

V is TRBV18 and J is TRBJ1-6; 9 bases line up with TRBD1. The V gene's germline CDR1 is KGHSH and CDR2 LQKENI. The V and J ends lost 0 bases and 9 bases, in that order; junction bases with no gene match: 3. The CDR3 sequence is 15 residues long. DNA for the CDR3: TGTGCCAGCTCACCACCGTACAGGGGGCTTTCACCCCTCCACTTT. Protein sequence: CASSPPYRGLSPLHF. The variable domain in full, with the rest retrieved from reference TRBV18 and TRBJ1-6, is NAGVMQNPRHLVRRRGQEARLRCSPMKGHSHVYWYRQLPEEGLKFMVYLQKENIIDESGMPKERFSAEFPKEGPSILRIQQVVRGDSAAYFCASSPPYRGLSPLHFGNGTRLTVT.

The chain links TRBV2 to TRBJ1-2, with TRBD1 matching 10 bases. Germline CDR1 reads SNHLY; CDR2 reads FYNNEI. V was pared by 6 bases and J by 0 bases, with 1 base of the junction left unmatched. CDR3 length equals 14 residues. The CDR3 DNA reads as TGTGCCAGCAGGGGGACAGGGGCTAACTATGGCTACACCTTC. Protein product: CASRGTGANYGYTF. Drawing the rest from reference TRBV2 and TRBJ1-2, the complete variable domain is EPEVTQTPSHQVTQMGQEVILRCVPISNHLYFYWYRQILGQKVEFLVSFYNNEISEKSEIFDDQFSVERPDGSNFTLKIRSTKLEDSAMYFCASRGTGANYGYTFGSGTRLTVV.

V gene TRBV4-3 combines with J gene TRBJ2-3; 9 bases are a match to TRBD1. CDR3 length equals 15 residues. The junction had 2 bases not matched to a gene; V was cut back by 2 bases and J by 2 bases. Germline V gene data show CDR1 as LGHNA and CDR2 as YSLEER. CDR3 sequence (DNA): TGCGCCAGCAGCCAAAGGACAGGGGCCACAGATACGCAGTATTTT. Its protein is CASSQRTGATDTQYF.

This chain links TRBV11-2 with TRBJ2-1; 8 bases are shared with TRBD2. J gave up 0 bases and V 4 bases, and 8 bases lay outside the gene matches. The CDR3 sequence is 17 residues long. The germline V gene encodes CDR1 SGHAT and CDR2 FQNNGV. DNA for the CDR3: TGTGCCAGCAGCTCCGGGGGGGGCCTGAGCTCCTACAATGAGCAGTTCTTC. Translation: CASSSGGGLSSYNEQFF.

In this sample, this clone turned up once. V and J are TRBV18 and TRBJ2-7, with D hard to call. CDR3 length: 12 residues. CDR1 is KGHSH, CDR2 LQKENI, per germline. Deletions cut 3 bases from V and 7 bases from J, with 10 bases between. The CDR3 coding sequence is TGTGCCAGCTCACCTAATCTCGGGGAGCAGTACTTC. The encoded protein is CASSPNLGEQYF.

The genes are TRBV20-1 and TRBJ2-3, with a possible D match to TRBD2 (6 bases). Germline CDR1 is DFQATT and CDR2 is SNEGSKA (reference sequence). V lost 3 bases and J 5 bases, leaving 21 bases between the germline ends. The CDR3 runs to 16 residues. Here the CDR3 DNA reads TGCAGTGCTAGTCCCTCTGGCGGGGTTGGAAGAGATACGCAGTATTTT. Translation: CSASPSGGVGRDTQYF.

This clone was seen only once. The CDR3 spells CASSNAPANYGYTF. For the CDR3, the DNA is TGTGCCAGTAGTAACGCACCAGCTAACTATGGCTACACCTTC. J is TRBJ1-2 and V is TRBV19; the D is unclear. Germline V lookup: CDR1 LNHDA, CDR2 SQIVND (reference sequence). This CDR3 contains 14 residues. The ends were cut back, 4 bases at V and 0 bases at J, with 9 bases in the middle.

The V and J genes are TRBV19 and TRBJ2-3; 9 bases are a match to TRBD2. Trimming took 1 base from V and 3 from J; bases not matched to a gene: 5. Germline CDR1 LNHDA, CDR2 SQIVND (reference sequence). The CDR3 is made up of 16 amino acids. The CDR3 sequence is CASSIGWRGGTDTQYF. CDR3 coding DNA: TGTGCCAGTAGTATAGGTTGGCGGGGGGGTACAGATACGCAGTATTTT.

The chain recombines TRBV21-1 with TRBJ2-7; TRBD1, the table's D call, was not compared with the DNA. TRBV21-1 is noted as a pseudogene. This CDR3 comprises 11 residues. CDR3 amino acids: CARDRAREQYF. The CDR3, as DNA: TGTGCCAGAGACAGGGCCCGCGAGCAGTACTTC.

The chain recombines TRBV19 with TRBJ2-7, with 9 bases that match TRBD1. Germline CDR1 and CDR2: LNHDA and SQIVND (reference sequence). Trimming cost V 6 bases and J 7 bases; bases outside gene matches: 13. The CDR3 runs to 15 residues. The CDR3 here is CASSPPYRGRGEQYF. CDR3 coding DNA: TGTGCCAGTAGCCCACCCTACAGGGGGCGTGGGGAGCAGTACTTC.

V and J are TRBV5-1 and TRBJ2-1; 7 positions match TRBD1. The CDR3 spans 13 residues. V lost 4 bases and J lost 8; bases outside the gene matches: 6. Germline V CDR1 and CDR2: SGHRS, YFSETQ. CDR3 in DNA: TGCGCCAGCAGCATCCAACAGGGGCATGAGCAGTTCTTC. It translates to CASSIQQGHEQFF.

V and J are TRBV11-2 and TRBJ2-2; unclear D gene. V lost 1 base and J lost 7, with 4 bases in between. CDR1 SGHAT and CDR2 FQNNGV come from the germline V gene. CDR3 length: 12 amino acids. CDR3 DNA: TGTGCCAGCAGCTTAGTGTACGGGGAGCTGTTTTTT. Protein sequence: CASSLVYGELFF.

The V call is TRBV6-5, the J call TRBJ1-2; 7 nucleotides agree with TRBD1. Germline CDR1 and CDR2: MNHEY and SVGAGI. The CDR3 runs 13 residues. The V gene end was trimmed by 0 bases and the J gene end by 7 bases; junction bases not matched to a gene: 2. The DNA of the CDR3 is TGTGCCAGCAGTTACTCGACAGGGACTGGCTACACCTTC. Its protein product is CASSYSTGTGYTF.